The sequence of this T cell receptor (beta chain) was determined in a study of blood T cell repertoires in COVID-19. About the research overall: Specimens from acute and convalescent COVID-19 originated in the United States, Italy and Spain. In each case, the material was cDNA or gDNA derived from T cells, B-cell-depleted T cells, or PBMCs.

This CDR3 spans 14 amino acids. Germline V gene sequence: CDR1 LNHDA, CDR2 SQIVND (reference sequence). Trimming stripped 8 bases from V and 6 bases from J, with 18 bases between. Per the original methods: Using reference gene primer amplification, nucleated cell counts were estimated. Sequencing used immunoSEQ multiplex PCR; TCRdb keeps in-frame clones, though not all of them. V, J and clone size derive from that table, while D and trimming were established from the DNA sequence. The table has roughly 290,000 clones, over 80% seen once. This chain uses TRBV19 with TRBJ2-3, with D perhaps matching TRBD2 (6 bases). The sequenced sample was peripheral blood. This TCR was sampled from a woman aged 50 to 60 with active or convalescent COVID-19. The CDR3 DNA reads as TGTGCCAGTCAAATTAGCGGAGGGGATGATACGCAGTATTTT. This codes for CASQISGGDDTQYF.